This T cell receptor beta chain was captured by sequencing in a study of T cell responses to AZD1222 COVID-19 vaccine. Study results and caveats: Compared with day 0, the breadth and depth of the Spike-specific TCR repertoire rose significantly after two doses of AZD1222.

With regard to this clone: Its antigen is still unknown.

The CDR3 contains 13 residues. V was clipped by 2 bases and J by 5 bases, with 6 bases between them. CDR1 is MNHNY and CDR2 is SVGAGI in the germline V gene (reference sequence). Sequencing was performed with immunoSEQ multiplex PCR; in TCRdb, only in-frame clones are kept and a portion is missing. Of 100,000 to 140,000 clones in the sample, about 89% were seen once. This receptor was taken from an adult who received the AZD1222 COVID-19 vaccine. The sequenced sample was peripheral blood, obtained 28 days after the second AZD1222 dose. This chain joins TRBV6-6 and TRBJ2-2; D unclear. CDR3 amino acids: CASSYRPTGELFF. As DNA, the CDR3 is TGTGCCAGCAGTTACCGCCCTACCGGGGAGCTGTTTTTT.